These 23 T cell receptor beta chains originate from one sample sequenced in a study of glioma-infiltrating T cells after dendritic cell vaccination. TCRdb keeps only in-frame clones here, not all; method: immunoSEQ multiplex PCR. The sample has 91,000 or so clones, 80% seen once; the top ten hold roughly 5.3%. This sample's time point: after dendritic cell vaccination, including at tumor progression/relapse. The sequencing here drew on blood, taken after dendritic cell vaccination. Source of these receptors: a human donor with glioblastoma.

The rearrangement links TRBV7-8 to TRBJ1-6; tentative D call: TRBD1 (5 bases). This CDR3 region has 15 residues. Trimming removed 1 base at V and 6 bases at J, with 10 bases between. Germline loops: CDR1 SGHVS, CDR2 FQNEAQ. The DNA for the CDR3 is TGTGCCAGCAGCTTAGGACAGCTCATTAATTCACCCCTCCACTTT. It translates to CASSLGQLINSPLHF.

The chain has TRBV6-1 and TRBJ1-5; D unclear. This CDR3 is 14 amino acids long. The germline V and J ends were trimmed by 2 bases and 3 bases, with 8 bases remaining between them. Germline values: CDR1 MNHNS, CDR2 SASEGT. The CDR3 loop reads CASSEYRSNQPQHF. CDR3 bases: TGTGCCAGCAGTGAATACAGATCCAATCAGCCCCAGCATTTT.

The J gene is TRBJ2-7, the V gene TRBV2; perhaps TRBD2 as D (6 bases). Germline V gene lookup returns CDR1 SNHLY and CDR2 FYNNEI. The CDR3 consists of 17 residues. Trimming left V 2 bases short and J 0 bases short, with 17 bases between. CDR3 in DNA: TGTGCCAGCAGTGAACCCTTCGGGGAGGTCGGCTCCTACGAGCAGTACTTC. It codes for CASSEPFGEVGSYEQYF.

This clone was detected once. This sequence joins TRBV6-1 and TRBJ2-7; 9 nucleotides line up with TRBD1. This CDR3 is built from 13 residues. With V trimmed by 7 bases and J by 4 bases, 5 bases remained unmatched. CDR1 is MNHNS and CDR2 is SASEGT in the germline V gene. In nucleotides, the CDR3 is TGTGCCAGCACCACAGGGGGCATGTACGAGCAGTACTTC. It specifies CASTTGGMYEQYF.

CDR3 amino acids: CASSKTGGRNQPQHF. The CDR3 DNA sequence: TGTGCCAGCAGTAAAACAGGGGGCCGCAATCAGCCCCAGCATTTT. The chain combines TRBV28 with TRBJ1-5; 9 nucleotides line up with TRBD1. V shed 5 bases, J shed 2 bases, and the junction held 4 bases outside the gene matches. Germline V lookup: CDR1 MDHEN, CDR2 SYDVKM. The CDR3 sequence is 15 residues long.

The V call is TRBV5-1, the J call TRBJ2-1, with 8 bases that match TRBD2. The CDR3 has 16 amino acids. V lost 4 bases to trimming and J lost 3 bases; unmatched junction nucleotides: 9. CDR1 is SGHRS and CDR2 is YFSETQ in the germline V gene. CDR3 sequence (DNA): TGCGCCAGCAGCCCCGGAGCCAGCGGGGGCTACAATGAGCAGTTCTTC. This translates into CASSPGASGGYNEQFF.

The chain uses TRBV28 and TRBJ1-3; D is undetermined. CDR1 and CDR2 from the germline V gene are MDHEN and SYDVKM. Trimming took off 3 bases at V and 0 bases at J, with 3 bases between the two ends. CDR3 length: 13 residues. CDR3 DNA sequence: TGTGCCAGCAGTTTCGGCTCTGGAAACACCATATATTTT. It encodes CASSFGSGNTIYF.

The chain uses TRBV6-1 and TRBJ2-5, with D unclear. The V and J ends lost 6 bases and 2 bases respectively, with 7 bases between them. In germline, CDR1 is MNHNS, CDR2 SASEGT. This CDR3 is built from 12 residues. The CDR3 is CASSAVQETQYF. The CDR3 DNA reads TGTGCCAGCAGCGCAGTGCAAGAGACCCAGTACTTC.

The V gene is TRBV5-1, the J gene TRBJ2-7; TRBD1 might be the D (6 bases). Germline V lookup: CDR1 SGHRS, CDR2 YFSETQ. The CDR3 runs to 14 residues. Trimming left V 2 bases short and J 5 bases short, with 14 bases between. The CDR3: CASSFQDSPNEQYF. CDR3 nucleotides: TGCGCCAGCAGCTTCCAGGACAGCCCTAACGAGCAGTACTTC.

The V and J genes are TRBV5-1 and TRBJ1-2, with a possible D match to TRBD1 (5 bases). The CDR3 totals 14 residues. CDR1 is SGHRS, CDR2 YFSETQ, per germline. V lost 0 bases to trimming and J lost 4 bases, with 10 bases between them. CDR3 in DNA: TGCGCCAGCAGCTTGGATTACAGGAGCTATGGCTACACCTTC. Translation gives CASSLDYRSYGYTF.

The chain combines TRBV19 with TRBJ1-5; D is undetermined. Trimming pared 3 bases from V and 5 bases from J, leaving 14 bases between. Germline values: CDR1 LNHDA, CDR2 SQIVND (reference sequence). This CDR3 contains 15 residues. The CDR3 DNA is TGTGCCAGTAGTATTTCCGGGAACGGGGATCAGCCCCAGCATTTT. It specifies CASSISGNGDQPQHF.

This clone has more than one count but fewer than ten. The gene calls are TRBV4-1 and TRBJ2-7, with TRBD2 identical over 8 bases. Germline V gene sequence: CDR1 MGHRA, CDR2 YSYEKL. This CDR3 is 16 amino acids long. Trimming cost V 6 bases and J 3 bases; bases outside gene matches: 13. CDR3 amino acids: CASSPALAGTIYEQYF. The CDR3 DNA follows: TGCGCCAGCAGTCCAGCCTTAGCGGGGACCATCTACGAGCAGTACTTC.

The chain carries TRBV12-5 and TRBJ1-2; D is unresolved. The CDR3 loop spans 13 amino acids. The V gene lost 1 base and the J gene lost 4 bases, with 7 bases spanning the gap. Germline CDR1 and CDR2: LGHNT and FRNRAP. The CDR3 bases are TGTGCTAGTGGTTTGGGAGGGTCCTATGGCTACACCTTC. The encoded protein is CASGLGGSYGYTF.

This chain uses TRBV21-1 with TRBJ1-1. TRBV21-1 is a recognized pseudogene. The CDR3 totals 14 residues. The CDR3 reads CASSPRTGNTEAFF. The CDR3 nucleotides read TGTGCCAGCAGCCCCCGGACGGGAAACACTGAAGCTTTCTTT.

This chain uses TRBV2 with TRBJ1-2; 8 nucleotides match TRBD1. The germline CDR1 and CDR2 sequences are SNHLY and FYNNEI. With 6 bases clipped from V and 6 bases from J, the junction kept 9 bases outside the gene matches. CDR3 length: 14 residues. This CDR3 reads CASRLYMTGDGYTF. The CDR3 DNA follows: TGTGCCAGCAGATTATACATGACAGGGGATGGCTACACCTTC.

This CDR3 reads CATAPGHLSNQPQHF. As DNA, the CDR3 is TGTGCCACCGCACCGGGACACCTTAGCAATCAGCCCCAGCATTTT. The chain links TRBV15 to TRBJ1-5, with D maybe TRBD1 (6 bases). The CDR3 is 15 amino acids. In germline, CDR1 is LNHNV, CDR2 YYDKDF (reference sequence). V lost 8 bases, J lost 0 bases, and 14 bases lay in between.

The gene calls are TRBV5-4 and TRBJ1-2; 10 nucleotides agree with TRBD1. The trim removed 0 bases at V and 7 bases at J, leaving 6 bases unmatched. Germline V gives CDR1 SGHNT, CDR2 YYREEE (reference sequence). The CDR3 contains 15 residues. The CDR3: CASSLGQGASGGYTF. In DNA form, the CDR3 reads TGTGCCAGCAGCTTGGGACAGGGGGCGAGTGGTGGCTACACCTTC.

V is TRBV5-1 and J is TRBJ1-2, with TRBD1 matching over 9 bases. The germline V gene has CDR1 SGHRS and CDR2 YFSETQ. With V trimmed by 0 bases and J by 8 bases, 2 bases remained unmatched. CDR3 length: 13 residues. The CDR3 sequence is CASSLDGTGGYTF. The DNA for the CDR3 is TGCGCCAGCAGCTTGGACGGGACAGGGGGCTACACCTTC.

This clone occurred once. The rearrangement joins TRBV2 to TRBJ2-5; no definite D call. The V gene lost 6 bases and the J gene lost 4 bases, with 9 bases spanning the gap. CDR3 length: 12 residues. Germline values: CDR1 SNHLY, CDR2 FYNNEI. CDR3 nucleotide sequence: TGTGCCAGCAGGGTCTCCGGAGAGACCCAGTACTTC. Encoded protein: CASRVSGETQYF.

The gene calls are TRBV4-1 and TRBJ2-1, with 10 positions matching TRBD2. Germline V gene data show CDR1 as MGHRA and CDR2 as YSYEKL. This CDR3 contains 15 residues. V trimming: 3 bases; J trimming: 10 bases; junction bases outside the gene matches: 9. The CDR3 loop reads CASSHGLAGVGEQFF. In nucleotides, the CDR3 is TGCGCCAGCAGCCACGGGCTAGCGGGAGTTGGGGAGCAGTTCTTC.

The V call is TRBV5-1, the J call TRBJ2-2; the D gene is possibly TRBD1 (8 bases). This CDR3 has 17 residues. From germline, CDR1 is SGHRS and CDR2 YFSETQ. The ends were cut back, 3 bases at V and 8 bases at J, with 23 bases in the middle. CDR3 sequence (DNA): TGCGCCAGCAGCTCCCTCGGACAGGGAGGGTCTGCAGGGGAGCTGTTTTTT. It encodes CASSSLGQGGSAGELFF.

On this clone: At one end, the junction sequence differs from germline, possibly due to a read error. CDR3 in amino acids: CASSITGTSSHEQYF. CDR3 DNA sequence: TGTGCCAGTAGTATAACCGGGACTAGCTCCCACGAGCAGTACTTC. This rearrangement joins TRBV19 to TRBJ2-7; 9 nucleotides match TRBD2. Per germline, CDR1 LNHDA and CDR2 SQIVND (reference sequence). CDR3 length equals 15 residues.

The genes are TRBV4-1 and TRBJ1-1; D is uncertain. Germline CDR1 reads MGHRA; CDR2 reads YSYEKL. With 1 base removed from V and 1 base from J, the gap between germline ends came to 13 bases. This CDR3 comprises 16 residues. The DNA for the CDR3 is TGCGCCAGCAGCCAAGGAAGGAGACCGCCGAACACTGAAGCTTTCTTT. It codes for CASSQGRRPPNTEAFF.